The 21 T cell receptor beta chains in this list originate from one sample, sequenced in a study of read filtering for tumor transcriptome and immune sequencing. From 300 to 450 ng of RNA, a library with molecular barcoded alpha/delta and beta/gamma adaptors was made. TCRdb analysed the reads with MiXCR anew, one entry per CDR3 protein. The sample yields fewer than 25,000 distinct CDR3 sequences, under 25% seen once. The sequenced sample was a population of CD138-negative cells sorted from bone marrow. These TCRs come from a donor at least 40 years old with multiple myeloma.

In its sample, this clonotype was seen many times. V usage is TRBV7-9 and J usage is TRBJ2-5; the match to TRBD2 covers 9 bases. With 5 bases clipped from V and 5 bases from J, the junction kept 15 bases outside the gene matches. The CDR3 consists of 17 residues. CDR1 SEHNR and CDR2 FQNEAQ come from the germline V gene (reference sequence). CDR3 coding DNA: TGTGCCAGCAGCCCCATGAGGGTAGCGGGAGCAACGGAGACCCAGTACTTC. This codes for CASSPMRVAGATETQYF.

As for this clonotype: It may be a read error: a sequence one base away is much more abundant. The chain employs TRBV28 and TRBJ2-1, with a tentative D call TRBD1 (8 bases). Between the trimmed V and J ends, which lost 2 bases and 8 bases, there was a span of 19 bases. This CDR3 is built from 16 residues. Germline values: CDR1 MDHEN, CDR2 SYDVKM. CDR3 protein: CASSLSGTGPLDEQFF. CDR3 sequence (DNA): TGTGCCAGCAGTTTAAGCGGGACAGGACCCCTCGATGAGCAGTTCTTC.

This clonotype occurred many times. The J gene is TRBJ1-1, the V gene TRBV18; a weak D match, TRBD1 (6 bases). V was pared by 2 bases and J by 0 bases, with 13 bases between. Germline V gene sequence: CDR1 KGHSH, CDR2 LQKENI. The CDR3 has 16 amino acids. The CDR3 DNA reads TGTGCCAGCTCACCAACAGGGCGAAATATGAACACTGAAGCTTTCTTT. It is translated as CASSPTGRNMNTEAFF.

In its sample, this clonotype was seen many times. Here the CDR3 DNA reads TGTGCCAGCAGTCTCCTTCTTCGGCAGGGTGAGCAGTTCTTC. This codes for CASSLLLRQGEQFF. The rearrangement links TRBV9 to TRBJ2-1; D is possibly TRBD1 (5 bases). The V end lost 5 bases, the J end lost 9 bases, and 18 bases lay between the germline ends. The germline CDR1 and CDR2 sequences are SGDLS and YYNGEE. The CDR3 runs to 14 residues.

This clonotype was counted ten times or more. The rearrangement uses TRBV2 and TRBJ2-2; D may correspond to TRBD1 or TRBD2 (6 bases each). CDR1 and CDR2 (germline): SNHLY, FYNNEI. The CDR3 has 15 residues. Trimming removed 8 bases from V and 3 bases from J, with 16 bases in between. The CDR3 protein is CASGGSGADTGELFF. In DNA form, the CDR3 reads TGTGCCAGCGGGGGGTCAGGGGCGGACACCGGGGAGCTGTTTTTT.

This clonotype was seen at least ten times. The CDR3 DNA sequence: TGTGCCAGCTCACCACGGGGGACAGCGTGGACAGATACGCAGTATTTT. It encodes CASSPRGTAWTDTQYF. This rearrangement joins TRBV18 to TRBJ2-3, with TRBD1 matching over 7 bases. The CDR3 is made up of 16 amino acids. Trimming cost V 1 base and J 3 bases; bases outside gene matches: 7. In germline, CDR1 is KGHSH, CDR2 LQKENI.

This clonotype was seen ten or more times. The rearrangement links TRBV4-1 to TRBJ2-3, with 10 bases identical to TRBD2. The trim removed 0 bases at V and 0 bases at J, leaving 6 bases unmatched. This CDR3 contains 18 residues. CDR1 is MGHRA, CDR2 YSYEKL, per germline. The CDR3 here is CASSQDLGTSASTDTQYF. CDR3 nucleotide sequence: TGCGCCAGCAGCCAAGATCTCGGGACTAGCGCTAGCACAGATACGCAGTATTTT.

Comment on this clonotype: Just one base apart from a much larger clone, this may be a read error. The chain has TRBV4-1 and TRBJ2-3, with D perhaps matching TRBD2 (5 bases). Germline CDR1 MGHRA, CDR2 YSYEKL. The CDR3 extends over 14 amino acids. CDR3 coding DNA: TGCGCCAGCAGCCAAGAATCAGCGGTTGATACGCAGTCTTTT. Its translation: CASSQESAVDTQSF.

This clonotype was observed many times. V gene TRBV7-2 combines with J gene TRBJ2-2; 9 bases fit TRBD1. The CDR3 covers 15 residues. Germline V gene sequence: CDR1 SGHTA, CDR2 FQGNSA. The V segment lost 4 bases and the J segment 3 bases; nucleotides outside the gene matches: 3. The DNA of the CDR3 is TGTGCCAGCAGCTCGACAGGGGGGTACACCGGGGAGCTGTTTTTT. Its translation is CASSSTGGYTGELFF.

CDR3 residues: CSAGGLRTETEAFF. CDR3 nucleotides: TGCAGCGCTGGCGGGTTGCGGACCGAAACTGAAGCTTTCTTT. The V gene is TRBV29-1, the J gene TRBJ1-1; D is unclear. CDR1 is SQVTM and CDR2 is ANQGSEA in the germline V gene. The CDR3 is 14 amino acids. V lost 7 bases and J 5 bases, leaving 20 bases between the germline ends.

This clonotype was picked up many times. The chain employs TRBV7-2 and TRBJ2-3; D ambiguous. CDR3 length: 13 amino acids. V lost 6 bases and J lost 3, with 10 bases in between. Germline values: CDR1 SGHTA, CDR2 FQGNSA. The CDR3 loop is CASSPRWTDTQYF. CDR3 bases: TGTGCCAGCAGTCCTCGGTGGACAGATACGCAGTATTTT.

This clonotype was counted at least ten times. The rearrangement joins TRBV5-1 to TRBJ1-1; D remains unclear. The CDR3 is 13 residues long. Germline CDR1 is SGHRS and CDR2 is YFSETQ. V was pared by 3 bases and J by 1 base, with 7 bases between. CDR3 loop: CASSSGRNTEAFF. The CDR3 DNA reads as TGCGCCAGCAGCTCTGGACGGAACACTGAAGCTTTCTTT.

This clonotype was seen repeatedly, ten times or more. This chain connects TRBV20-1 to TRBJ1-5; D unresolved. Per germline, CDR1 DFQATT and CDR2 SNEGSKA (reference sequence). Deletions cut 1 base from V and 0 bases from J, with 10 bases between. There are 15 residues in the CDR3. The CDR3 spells CSARVREISNQPQHF. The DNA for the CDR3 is TGCAGTGCTAGAGTTCGGGAGATTAGCAATCAGCCCCAGCATTTT.

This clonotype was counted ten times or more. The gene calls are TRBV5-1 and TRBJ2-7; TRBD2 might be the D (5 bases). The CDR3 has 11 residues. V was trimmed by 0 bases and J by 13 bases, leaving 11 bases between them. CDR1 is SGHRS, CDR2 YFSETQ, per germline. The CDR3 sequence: CASSLGRASYF. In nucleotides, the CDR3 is TGCGCCAGCAGCTTGGGTAGGGCTAGCTACTTC.

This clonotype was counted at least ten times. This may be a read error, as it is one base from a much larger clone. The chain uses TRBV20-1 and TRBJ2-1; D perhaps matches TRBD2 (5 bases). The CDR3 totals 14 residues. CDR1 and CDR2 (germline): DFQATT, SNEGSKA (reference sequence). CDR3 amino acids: CGASQDPFYNEQFF. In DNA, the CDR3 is TGCGGTGCTAGCCAGGATCCCTTTTACAATGAGCAGTTCTTC.

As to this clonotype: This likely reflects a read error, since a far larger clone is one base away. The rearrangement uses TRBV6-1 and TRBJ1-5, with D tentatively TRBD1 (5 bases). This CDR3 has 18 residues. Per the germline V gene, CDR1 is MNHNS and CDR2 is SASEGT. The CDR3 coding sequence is TGTGCCAACAGTTACACACCGCCGGGACCGCACTCAGGTCAGCCCCAGCATTTT. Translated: CANSYTPPGPHSGQPQHF.

For the CDR3, the DNA is TGTGCCAGCAGCCATTACGGAGAGAGACAGGGGGGTGAGCAGTTCTTC. It specifies CASSHYGERQGGEQFF. The V and J genes are TRBV3-1 and TRBJ2-1, with 9 bases fitting TRBD1. Trimming at V came to 3 bases and at J to 9 bases, leaving 12 bases not matched to a gene. Germline V CDR1 and CDR2: LGHDT, YNNKEL (reference sequence). This CDR3 has 16 amino acids.

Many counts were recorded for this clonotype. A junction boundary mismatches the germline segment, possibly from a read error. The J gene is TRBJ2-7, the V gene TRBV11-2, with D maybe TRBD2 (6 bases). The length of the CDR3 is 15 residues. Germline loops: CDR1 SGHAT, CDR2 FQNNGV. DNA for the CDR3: TGTGCCAGCAGCTTAGATCGAATAGCGGTCCTACCCCCGAACTTC. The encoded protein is CASSLDRIAVLPPNF. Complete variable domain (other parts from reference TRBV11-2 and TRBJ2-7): EAGVAQSPRYKIIEKRQSVAFWCNPISGHATLYWYQQILGQGPKLLIQFQNNGVVDDSQLPKDRFSAERLKGVDSTLKIQPAKLEDSAVYLCASSLDRIAVLPPNFGPGTRLTVT.

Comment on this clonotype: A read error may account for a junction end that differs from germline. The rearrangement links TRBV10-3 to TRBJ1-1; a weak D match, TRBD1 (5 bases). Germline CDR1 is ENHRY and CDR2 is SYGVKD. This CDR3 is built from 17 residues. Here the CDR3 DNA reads TGTGCCATCACCTCGTCGGAAGGGGCAGCAGTGAACACTGGAGCTTTCTTT. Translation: CAITSSEGAAVNTGAFF.

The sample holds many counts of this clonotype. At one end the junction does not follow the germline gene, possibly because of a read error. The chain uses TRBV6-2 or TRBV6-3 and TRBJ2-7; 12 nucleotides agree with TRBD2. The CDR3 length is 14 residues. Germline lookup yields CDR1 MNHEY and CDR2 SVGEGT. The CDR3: CASRSRILAGGPLF. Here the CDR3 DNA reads TGTGCCAGCAGAAGCCGAATACTAGCGGGAGGCCCGCTTTTC.

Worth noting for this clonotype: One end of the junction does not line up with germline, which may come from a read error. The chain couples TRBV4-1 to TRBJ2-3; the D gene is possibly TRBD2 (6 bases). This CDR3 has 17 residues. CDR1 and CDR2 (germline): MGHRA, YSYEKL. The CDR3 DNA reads TGCGCCAGCAGCCAAGAAATGGGGGGAGTCAGCGCAGATACGCGGTATTTT. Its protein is CASSQEMGGVSADTRYF.